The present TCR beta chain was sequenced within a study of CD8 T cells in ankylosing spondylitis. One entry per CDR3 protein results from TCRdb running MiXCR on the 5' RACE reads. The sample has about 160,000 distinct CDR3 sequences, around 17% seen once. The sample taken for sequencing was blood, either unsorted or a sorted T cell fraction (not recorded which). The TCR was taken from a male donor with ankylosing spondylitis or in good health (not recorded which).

The CDR3 is CAWSRTEATEAFF. The CDR3 DNA follows: TGTGCCTGGAGTAGGACAGAGGCCACTGAAGCTTTCTTT. This sequence joins TRBV30 and TRBJ1-1; D possibly corresponds to TRBD1 (6 bases). The V and J ends lost 2 bases and 4 bases respectively, with 11 bases between them. The CDR3 runs 13 residues. Germline V gives CDR1 GTSNPN, CDR2 SVGIG (reference sequence).